The T cell receptor beta chain under discussion was sequenced for a study of blood T cell repertoires in COVID-19. This clone was detected only once. Germline CDR1 is SGHTA and CDR2 is FQGNSA. The CDR3 length is 15 residues. Trimming cost V 4 bases and J 2 bases; bases outside gene matches: 3. Data came from immunoSEQ multiplex PCR; TCRdb stores just in-frame clones and leaves some out. The sample holds 61,000 or so clones, around 80% seen once. The chain is built from TRBV7-2 and TRBJ2-7; 12 positions match TRBD2. The source material was peripheral blood. This TCR was sampled from a woman aged 65 to 85 with acute or convalescent COVID-19. As DNA, the CDR3 is TGTGCCAGCAGCTCGACTAGCGGGGGCCCCTACGAGCAGTACTTC. Amino acids: CASSSTSGGPYEQYF.